These 19 T cell receptor beta chains were all obtained from the same sample, sequenced in a study of blood T cell repertoires in COVID-19. Here immunoSEQ multiplex PCR was the method, and the copy in TCRdb shows in-frame clones only, minus some. The sample lists tens of thousands of clones; approximately 80% were seen once. The sequencing sample was made of peripheral blood. The origin of the receptors is an older woman with acute or convalescent COVID-19.

The J gene is TRBJ2-7, the V gene TRBV3-1 (or the pseudogene TRBV3-2); a weak D match, TRBD1 (5 bases). Germline values: CDR1 LGHDT, CDR2 YNNKEL (reference sequence). The germline V and J ends were trimmed by 9 bases and 6 bases, with 21 bases remaining between them. The CDR3 extends over 14 amino acids. CDR3 region: CASAQGRFPLEQYF. CDR3 nucleotides: TGTGCCAGTGCCCAGGGCCGATTTCCCCTCGAGCAGTACTTC.

This chain joins TRBV3-1 (or the pseudogene TRBV3-2) and TRBJ1-2, with TRBD1 matching over 7 bases. The ends lost 4 bases at V and 4 bases at J; junction bases unmatched: 9. CDR3 length: 15 residues. Per germline, CDR1 LGHDT and CDR2 YNNKEL (reference sequence). The CDR3 spells CASSLRQGGSYGYTF. The CDR3 nucleotides are TGTGCCAGCAGCCTACGACAGGGAGGTAGCTATGGCTACACCTTC.

The chain couples TRBV28 to TRBJ1-2; 8 bases are a match to TRBD1. V shed 7 bases, J shed 8 bases, and the junction held 18 bases outside the gene matches. The CDR3 has 16 residues. CDR1 MDHEN and CDR2 SYDVKM come from the germline V gene. In nucleotides, the CDR3 is TGTGCCAGCAATACCCAAGGACAGGGAGGTTCGCAGGGCTACACCTTC. This encodes CASNTQGQGGSQGYTF.

CDR3 bases: TGTGCCACCAGTGATTTGTCGGAGGGTTTAACTGGTGATGAGCAGTTCTTC. This encodes CATSDLSEGLTGDEQFF. The chain joins TRBV24-1 to TRBJ2-1; tentative D call: TRBD2 (6 bases). The V end lost 0 bases, the J end lost 8 bases, and 19 bases lay between the germline ends. Germline V gene sequence: CDR1 KGHDR, CDR2 SFDVKD. CDR3 size: 17 residues.

The chain employs TRBV6-5 and TRBJ1-2; tentatively, D is TRBD1 (6 bases). The CDR3 is made up of 13 amino acids. Germline V gene sequence: CDR1 MNHEY, CDR2 SVGAGI. Trimming left V 2 bases short and J 8 bases short, with 12 bases between. Here the CDR3 reads CASSYAGAWGYTF. The CDR3 region has the DNA TGTGCCAGCAGTTACGCGGGGGCGTGGGGCTACACCTTC.

The rearrangement links TRBV19 to TRBJ1-2; D is uncertain. The CDR3 loop spans 15 amino acids. The germline V and J ends were trimmed by 3 bases and 4 bases, with 15 bases remaining between them. CDR1 is LNHDA, CDR2 SQIVND, per germline (reference sequence). The CDR3 coding sequence is TGTGCCAGTAGTATTGCAGGCAGTTTGGTCTATGGCTACACCTTC. It codes for CASSIAGSLVYGYTF.

V usage is TRBV18 and J usage is TRBJ1-4; D remains ambiguous. The germline V gene encodes CDR1 KGHSH and CDR2 LQKENI. The CDR3 runs to 16 residues. V was cut by 2 bases and J by 8 bases, with 18 bases left in between. The CDR3 nucleotides are TGTGCCAGCTCACCAAAAAGGAGAGTCTCATCCGAAAAACTGTTTTTT. It is translated as CASSPKRRVSSEKLFF.

This chain joins TRBV5-6 and TRBJ1-2; 7 positions match TRBD1. With 4 bases clipped from V and 5 bases from J, the junction kept 14 bases outside the gene matches. The CDR3 is 16 amino acids. CDR1 is SGHDT and CDR2 is YYEEEE in the germline V gene. The CDR3 is CASSRAGARGDYGYTF. CDR3 DNA: TGTGCCAGCAGCCGGGCCGGCGCCAGGGGGGATTATGGCTACACCTTC. Looking up the rest from reference TRBV5-6 and TRBJ1-2 gives the full variable domain: DAGVTQSPTHLIKTRGQQVTLRCSPKSGHDTVSWYQQALGQGPQFIFQYYEEEERQRGNFPDRFSGHQFPNYSSELNVNALLLGDSALYLCASSRAGARGDYGYTFGSGTRLTVV.

J is TRBJ1-5 and V is TRBV11-2, with unresolved D. Germline V gives CDR1 SGHAT, CDR2 FQNNGV. V gave up 5 bases and J gave up 3 bases, with 8 bases separating them. This CDR3 is built from 13 residues. CDR3 residues: CASSAGYNQPQHF. The CDR3 DNA is TGTGCCAGCAGCGCAGGCTACAATCAGCCCCAGCATTTT. Supplemented by reference TRBV11-2 and TRBJ1-5, the full variable domain reads EAGVAQSPRYKIIEKRQSVAFWCNPISGHATLYWYQQILGQGPKLLIQFQNNGVVDDSQLPKDRFSAERLKGVDSTLKIQPAKLEDSAVYLCASSAGYNQPQHFGDGTRLSIL.

The chain employs TRBV29-1 and TRBJ1-1, with D perhaps TRBD1 (5 bases). V was clipped by 6 bases and J by 2 bases, with 16 bases between them. There are 14 residues in the CDR3. Germline CDR1 SQVTM, CDR2 ANQGSEA. Here the CDR3 reads CSVGQSLSNTEAFF. For the CDR3, the DNA is TGCAGCGTGGGGCAATCTTTGAGTAACACTGAAGCTTTCTTT.

This sequence joins TRBV6-5 and TRBJ1-1; TRBD1 matches at 7 bases. CDR1 is MNHEY, CDR2 SVGAGI, per germline. J gave up 1 base and V 0 bases, and 2 bases lay outside the gene matches. This CDR3 has 15 amino acids. The CDR3 is CASSYSWTGNTEAFF. For the CDR3, the DNA is TGTGCCAGCAGTTACTCGTGGACAGGGAACACTGAAGCTTTCTTT.

This chain connects TRBV30 to TRBJ2-7; the match to TRBD2 covers 11 bases. Germline CDR1 and CDR2: GTSNPN and SVGIG (reference sequence). J was trimmed by 1 base and V by 2 bases; bases with no gene match: 4. CDR3 size: 15 residues. The CDR3: CAWSLTSGGSYEQYF. Written as DNA, the CDR3 is TGTGCCTGGAGTCTTACTAGCGGGGGATCCTACGAGCAGTACTTC.

The chain recombines TRBV3-1 (or the pseudogene TRBV3-2) with TRBJ1-5, with 8 nucleotides matching TRBD1. The ends lost 2 bases at V and 6 bases at J; junction bases unmatched: 15. The CDR3 is made up of 18 amino acids. Germline lookup yields CDR1 LGHDT and CDR2 YNNKEL (reference sequence). Here the CDR3 DNA reads TGTGCCAGCAGCCAACCAAGACTTCAGACAGGGGCCGGTCAGCCCCAGCATTTT. Its protein is CASSQPRLQTGAGQPQHF.

The chain couples TRBV7-2 to TRBJ2-3; 11 bases fit TRBD2. V trimming: 4 bases; J trimming: 2 bases; junction bases outside the gene matches: 5. This CDR3 comprises 16 residues. Germline assignment: CDR1 SGHTA and CDR2 FQGNSA. Here the CDR3 reads CASSSSSGRFTDTQYF. The CDR3, as DNA: TGTGCCAGCAGCTCTTCTAGCGGGAGGTTCACAGATACGCAGTATTTT.

The V and J genes are TRBV6-5 and TRBJ2-5, with D uncertain. This CDR3 is built from 10 residues. CDR1 and CDR2 (germline): MNHEY, SVGAGI. The V gene lost 6 bases and the J gene lost 4 bases, with 3 bases spanning the gap. This CDR3 reads CASRLETQYF. The CDR3 DNA reads as TGTGCCAGCAGACTAGAGACCCAGTACTTC.

This rearrangement joins TRBV19 to TRBJ2-7, with D hard to call. Trimming removed 3 bases from V and 3 bases from J, with 9 bases in between. There are 13 residues in the CDR3. Germline values: CDR1 LNHDA, CDR2 SQIVND (reference sequence). CDR3 in amino acids: CASSIQSNYEQYF. The CDR3 DNA reads as TGTGCCAGTAGTATCCAATCCAACTACGAGCAGTACTTC. Based on the CDR3 plus reference TRBV19 and TRBJ2-7, the full variable domain is DGGITQSPKYLFRKEGQNVTLSCEQNLNHDAMYWYRQDPGQGLRLIYYSQIVNDFQKGDIAEGYSVSREKKESFPLTVTSAQKNPTAFYLCASSIQSNYEQYFGPGTRLTVT.

Only a few counts were recorded for this clone. This same CDR3 is encoded by further DNA sequences in the sample. The rearrangement uses TRBV6-5 and TRBJ2-7, with 7 bases aligning to TRBD2. The germline gives CDR1 MNHEY, CDR2 SVGAGI. Trimming removed 2 bases from V and 3 bases from J; junction bases left unmatched: 7. The CDR3 has 15 residues. The CDR3 protein is CASSYRGEQGYEQYF. The CDR3 nucleotides are TGTGCCAGCAGTTACCGGGGGGAGCAGGGCTACGAGCAGTACTTC.

V is TRBV7-2 and J is TRBJ1-1; D not resolved. Germline V gene lookup returns CDR1 SGHTA and CDR2 FQGNSA. Trimming stripped 1 base from V and 1 base from J, with 4 bases between. This CDR3 has 13 residues. This CDR3 is CASSLGQNTEAFF. The DNA of the CDR3 is TGTGCCAGCAGCTTAGGGCAGAACACTGAAGCTTTCTTT.

This sequence joins TRBV6-5 and TRBJ1-6; D perhaps matches TRBD1 (6 bases). This CDR3 region has 14 residues. Trimming took off 5 bases at V and 7 bases at J, with 12 bases between the two ends. Per germline, CDR1 MNHEY and CDR2 SVGAGI. The CDR3 loop is CASSPGGGNSPLHF. The CDR3 DNA reads TGTGCCAGCAGTCCCGGGGGGGGCAATTCACCCCTCCACTTT.